Described below is a single T cell receptor (beta chain) sequence and its context. Germline CDR1 reads DFQATT; CDR2 reads SNEGSKA (reference sequence). V dropped 0 bases and J dropped 5 bases, with 13 bases sitting between them. This CDR3 contains 14 residues. The data stem from a study of identical twins. TCRdb re-called the 5' RACE reads through MiXCR, storing one row per CDR3 protein. The repertoire holds 1.5 million to 2 million distinct CDR3 sequences, around 29% seen once, with about 0.27% in the top ten. The sample consisted of cord blood. The chain couples TRBV20-1 to TRBJ1-1, with D uncertain. The TCR was taken from a newborn girl in good health. The CDR3 DNA is TGCAGTGCTAGAGACCCCGAGACGTTGACTGAAGCTTTCTTT. It specifies CSARDPETLTEAFF.